This is a list of T cell receptor beta chains from one sample in a study of T cell changes during pregnancy in multiple sclerosis. Profiling relied on immunoSEQ multiplex PCR, and the TCRdb table lists in-frame clones only, not all of them. This table holds some 87,000 clones, approximately 92% found once. Source: CD4+ T cells from peripheral blood mononuclear cells, taken before pregnancy. The receptors stem from a female donor with multiple sclerosis, enrolled in a pregnancy study. Both conserved end residues are part of each CDR3. A D gene is named only where the DNA matches it firmly. Clone size appears in some rows only: once, few, many, or a class for an expanded clone.

clone size | D gene | J gene | V gene | CDR3 protein | CDR3 DNA
- | - | TRBJ1-4 | TRBV7-9 | CASSLRQPFATNEKLFF | TGTGCCAGCAGCTTACGACAGCCCTTTGCAACTAATGAAAAACTGTTTTTT
few | TRBD1 | TRBJ1-1 | TRBV28 | CASSLSYQGVEAFF | TGTGCCAGCAGTTTGTCATATCAGGGGGTCGAAGCTTTCTTT
- | - | TRBJ2-2 | TRBV6-5 | CASSRDSLGTGELFF | TGTGCCAGCAGCCGGGACTCCTTGGGGACCGGGGAGCTGTTTTTT
- | TRBD2 | TRBJ2-7 | TRBV28 | CASSSFRTSASYEQYF | TGTGCCAGCAGTTCCTTTAGGACTAGTGCAAGTTACGAGCAGTACTTC
- | - | TRBJ2-2 | TRBV5-1 | CASSLALGRLRELFF | TGCGCCAGCAGCTTGGCCTTAGGGAGGCTCAGGGAGCTGTTTTTT
- | - | TRBJ1-3 | TRBV1 | CTSSQAGNTIYF | TGCACCAGCAGCCAAGCAGGAAACACCATATATTTT
- | TRBD1 | TRBJ1-1 | TRBV6-5 | CASSPGQGPAFF | TGTGCCAGCAGTCCGGGACAGGGGCCGGCTTTCTTT
once | - | TRBJ2-7 | TRBV14 | CASSPLTAPREQYF | TGTGCCAGCAGCCCTCTGACTGCCCCCCGCGAGCAGTACTTC
- | - | TRBJ1-1 | TRBV2 | CASSDGDKPVNTEAFF | TGTGCCAGCAGTGATGGGGACAAACCGGTGAACACTGAAGCTTTCTTT
once | - | TRBJ2-1 | TRBV6-5 | CASSYSRVSYNEQFF | TGTGCCAGCAGTTACAGCAGGGTCTCCTACAATGAGCAGTTCTTC
- | TRBD2 | TRBJ2-3 | TRBV5-1 | CASSFEKREVDTQYF | TGCGCCAGCAGCTTCGAAAAGCGGGAGGTAGATACGCAGTATTTT
- | TRBD1 | TRBJ1-5 | TRBV2 | CASSEEITGGNQPQHF | TGTGCCAGCAGTGAAGAAATAACAGGGGGCAATCAGCCCCAGCATTTT
- | TRBD1 | TRBJ1-5 | TRBV5-8 | CASSTTDRGVIGNQPQHF | TGTGCCAGCAGCACCACGGACAGGGGGGTGATTGGCAATCAGCCCCAGCATTTT
- | - | TRBJ2-1 | TRBV9 | CASSVAVRDEQFF | TGTGCCAGCAGCGTAGCGGTCCGGGATGAGCAGTTCTTC
- | - | TRBJ1-5 | TRBV7-2 | CASSLGGHNQPQHF | TGTGCCAGCAGCTTAGGCGGTCATAATCAGCCCCAGCATTTT
- | TRBD2 | TRBJ2-5 | TRBV27 | CASSLGLAGGQETQYF | TGTGCCAGCAGTTTAGGACTAGCGGGAGGCCAAGAGACCCAGTACTTC
few | - | TRBJ1-5 | TRBV2 | CASSVGRDGNQPQHF | TGTGCCAGCAGTGTAGGGAGGGATGGCAATCAGCCCCAGCATTTT
- | - | TRBJ1-5 | TRBV7-2 | CASSLEGGQPQHF | TGTGCCAGCAGCTTAGAAGGGGGACAGCCCCAGCATTTT
once | TRBD1 | TRBJ2-7 | TRBV27 | CASSPQGVNGYEQYF | TGTGCCAGCAGTCCCCAGGGGGTGAACGGCTACGAGCAGTACTTC
- | TRBD1 | TRBJ1-2 | TRBV5-6 | CASSLPGQGRGYTF | TGTGCCAGCAGCTTGCCGGGACAGGGGAGAGGCTACACCTTC
- | - | TRBJ1-5 | TRBV19 | CASTPPRGQEQPQHF | TGTGCCAGTACCCCTCCCCGGGGACAAGAACAGCCCCAGCATTTT
few | - | TRBJ2-2 | TRBV27 | CASSLRLNTGELFF | TGTGCCAGCAGTTTACGACTAAACACCGGGGAGCTGTTTTTT
- | - | TRBJ2-6 | TRBV5-4 | CASSLPGDGANVLTF | TGTGCCAGCAGCTTGCCGGGAGACGGGGCCAACGTCCTGACTTTC
- | - | TRBJ2-1 | TRBV6-6 | CASSRPNRDYNEQFF | TGTGCCAGCAGCCGTCCGAACAGGGACTACAATGAGCAGTTCTTC
- | - | TRBJ1-2 | TRBV5-1 | CASSQTTLYGYTF | TGCGCCAGCAGCCAGACGACACTCTATGGCTACACCTTC
- | TRBD2 | TRBJ2-1 | TRBV2 | CASSDGGGPTNEQFF | TGTGCCAGCAGTGACGGGGGGGGGCCAACCAATGAGCAGTTCTTC
- | TRBD2 | TRBJ2-7 | TRBV7-2 | CASSPPTSGYAYEQYF | TGTGCCAGCAGCCCCCCTACTAGCGGGTACGCCTACGAGCAGTACTTC
- | - | TRBJ1-2 | TRBV4-1 | CASSQVGENLYGYTF | TGCGCCAGCAGCCAAGTAGGAGAGAACTTGTATGGCTACACCTTC
- | - | TRBJ2-7 | TRBV1 | CTSSHSEGRQYF | TGCACCAGCAGCCACTCGGAGGGGCGGCAGTACTTC
- | TRBD1 | TRBJ1-5 | TRBV6-1 | CASCRDRVPDQPQHF | TGTGCCAGCTGCCGGGACAGGGTTCCCGATCAGCCCCAGCATTTT
- | TRBD2 | TRBJ2-5 | TRBV19 | CASSIGRGQQETQYF | TGTGCCAGTAGTATTGGGAGGGGCCAACAAGAGACCCAGTACTTC
- | TRBD1 | TRBJ2-7 | TRBV6-1 | CASSLGQGRYEQYF | TGTGCCAGCAGTCTCGGACAGGGCCGGTACGAGCAGTACTTC
- | - | TRBJ1-1 | TRBV5-1 | CASSSKVSRVTEAFF | TGCGCCAGCAGCTCGAAGGTGTCCAGGGTCACTGAAGCTTTCTTT
once | - | TRBJ2-7 | TRBV7-9 | CASSKTHADEQYF | TGTGCCAGCTCCAAGACACATGCCGACGAGCAGTACTTC
- | - | TRBJ1-1 | TRBV30 | CAWSRSLNTEAFF | TGTGCCTGGAGTCGAAGCCTGAACACTGAAGCTTTCTTT
- | - | TRBJ1-1 | TRBV5-1 | CASSPPGGRTEAFF | TGCGCCAGCAGCCCGCCGGGGGGGCGGACTGAAGCTTTCTTT
- | TRBD1 | TRBJ1-2 | TRBV5-1 | CASSEGQGLLYGYTF | TGCGCCAGCAGCGAAGGACAGGGCCTCCTCTATGGCTACACCTTC
few | - | TRBJ1-1 | TRBV6-5 | CASSARGQAFF | TGTGCCAGCAGTGCCAGGGGCCAAGCTTTCTTT
- | TRBD2 | TRBJ2-2 | TRBV7-9 | CASRPAGGIGELFF | TGTGCCAGCAGACCGGCGGGAGGGATCGGGGAGCTGTTTTTT
- | - | TRBJ1-4 | TRBV30 | CAWRPGQSTNEKLFF | TGTGCCTGGAGACCAGGACAGTCAACTAATGAAAAACTGTTTTTT
- | - | TRBJ1-2 | TRBV9 | CASSAIPDSDYGYTF | TGTGCCAGCAGCGCCATACCGGACAGCGACTATGGCTACACCTTC
- | TRBD1 | TRBJ2-2 | TRBV2 | CASSAGQGQTGELFF | TGTGCCAGCAGTGCGGGACAGGGTCAGACCGGGGAGCTGTTTTTT
- | - | TRBJ1-1 | TRBV18 | CASNGGVNTEAFF | TGTGCCAGTAATGGGGGGGTGAACACTGAAGCTTTCTTT
- | TRBD2 | TRBJ2-3 | TRBV5-6 | CASSAPGLATTPSTDTQYF | TGTGCCAGCAGCGCTCCGGGACTAGCGACGACACCTAGCACAGATACGCAGTATTTT
- | TRBD2 | TRBJ2-1 | TRBV30 | CAWTPGAWSGGETYNEQFF | TGTGCCTGGACCCCCGGCGCGTGGAGCGGGGGGGAAACCTACAATGAGCAGTTCTTC
- | - | TRBJ2-7 | TRBV2 | CASARTGGAEQYF | TGTGCCAGCGCGCGGACAGGAGGGGCCGAGCAGTACTTC
- | TRBD2 | TRBJ2-1 | TRBV5-1 | CASSYSGTSGNEQFF | TGCGCCAGCAGCTACTCCGGGACTAGCGGTAATGAGCAGTTCTTC
- | - | TRBJ2-1 | TRBV15 | CATNRATYNEQFF | TGTGCCACCAACAGGGCCACCTACAATGAGCAGTTCTTC